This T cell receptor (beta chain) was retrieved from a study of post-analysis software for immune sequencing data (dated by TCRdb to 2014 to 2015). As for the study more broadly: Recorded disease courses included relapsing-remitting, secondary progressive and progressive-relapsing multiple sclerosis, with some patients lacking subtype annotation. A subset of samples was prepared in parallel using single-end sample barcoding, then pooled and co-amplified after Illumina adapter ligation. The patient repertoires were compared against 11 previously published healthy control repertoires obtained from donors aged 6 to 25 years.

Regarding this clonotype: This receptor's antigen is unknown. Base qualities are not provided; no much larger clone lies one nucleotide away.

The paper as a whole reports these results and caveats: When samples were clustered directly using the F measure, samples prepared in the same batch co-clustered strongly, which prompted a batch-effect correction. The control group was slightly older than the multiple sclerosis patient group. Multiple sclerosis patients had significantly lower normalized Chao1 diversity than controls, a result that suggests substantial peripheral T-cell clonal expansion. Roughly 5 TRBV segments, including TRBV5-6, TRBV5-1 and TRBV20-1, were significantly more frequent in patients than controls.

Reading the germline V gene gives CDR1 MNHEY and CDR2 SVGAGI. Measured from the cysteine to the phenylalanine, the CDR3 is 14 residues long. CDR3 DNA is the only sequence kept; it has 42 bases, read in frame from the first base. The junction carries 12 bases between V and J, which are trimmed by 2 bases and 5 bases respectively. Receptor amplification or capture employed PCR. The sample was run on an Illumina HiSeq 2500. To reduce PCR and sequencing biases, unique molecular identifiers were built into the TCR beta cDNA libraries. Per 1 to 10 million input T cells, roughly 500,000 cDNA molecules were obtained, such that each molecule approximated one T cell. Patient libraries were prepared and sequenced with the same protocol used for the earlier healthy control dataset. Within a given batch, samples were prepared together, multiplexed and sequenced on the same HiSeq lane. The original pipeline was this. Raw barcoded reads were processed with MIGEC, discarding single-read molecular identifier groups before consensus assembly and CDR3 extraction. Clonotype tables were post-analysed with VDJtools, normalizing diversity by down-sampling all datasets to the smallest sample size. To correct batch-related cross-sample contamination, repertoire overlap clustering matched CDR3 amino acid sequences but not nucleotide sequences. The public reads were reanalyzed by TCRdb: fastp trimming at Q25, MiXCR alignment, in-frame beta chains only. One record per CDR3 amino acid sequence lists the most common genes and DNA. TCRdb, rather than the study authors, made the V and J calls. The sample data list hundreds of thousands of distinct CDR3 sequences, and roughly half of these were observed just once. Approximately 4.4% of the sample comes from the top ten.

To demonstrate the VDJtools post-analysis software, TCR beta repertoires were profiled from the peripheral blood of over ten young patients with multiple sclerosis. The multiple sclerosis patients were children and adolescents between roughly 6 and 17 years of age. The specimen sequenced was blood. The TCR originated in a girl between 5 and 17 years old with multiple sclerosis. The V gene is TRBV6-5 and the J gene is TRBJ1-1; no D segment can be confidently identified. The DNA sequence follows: TGTGCCAGCAGTTACCAACTAGGAGGGACTGAAGCTTTCTTT. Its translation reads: CASSYQLGGTEAFF.